The rows below give T cell receptor beta chains drawn from one sample of a study of cytomegalovirus exposure and HLA in healthy donors. Sequencing used immunoSEQ multiplex PCR; TCRdb keeps in-frame clones, though not all of them. This table has roughly 150,000 clones, around four fifths appearing once. The sequencing sample was made of PBMCs. All receptors come from a male donor in good health and CMV-seronegative. Each CDR3 is given with its conserved first and last residue.

j_call: TRBJ2-2
cdr3_length: 15
v_call: TRBV11-2
cdr3_aa: CASSTGLANTGELFF

j_call: TRBJ2-5
cdr3_length: 16
v_call: TRBV11-3
cdr3_aa: CASSRLAGGHIETQYF

j_call: TRBJ1-5
cdr3_length: 15
v_call: TRBV6-6
cdr3_aa: CASIRDREVNQPQHF

j_call: TRBJ2-1
cdr3_length: 16
v_call: TRBV7-3
cdr3_aa: CASSSQSGGVGGEQFF

j_call: TRBJ1-2
cdr3_length: 16
v_call: TRBV5-6
cdr3_aa: CASSRTGDLANYGYTF

j_call: TRBJ1-1
cdr3_length: 11
v_call: TRBV6-5
cdr3_aa: CASSGEHHTFF

j_call: TRBJ2-5
cdr3_length: 16
v_call: TRBV29-1
cdr3_aa: CSVNVQGAARWETQYF

j_call: TRBJ1-5
cdr3_length: 14
v_call: TRBV7-2
cdr3_aa: CASSLEGVPQPQHF

j_call: TRBJ1-5
cdr3_length: 15
v_call: TRBV5-6
cdr3_aa: CASTILGDSNQPQHF

j_call: TRBJ2-1
cdr3_length: 16
v_call: TRBV7-9
cdr3_aa: CASSLTEGAAYNEQFF

j_call: TRBJ2-1
cdr3_length: 12
v_call: TRBV11-2
cdr3_aa: CASRSVGDEQFF

j_call: TRBJ1-2
cdr3_length: 14
v_call: TRBV28
cdr3_aa: CASSLNTGEHGYTF

j_call: TRBJ2-5
cdr3_length: 13
v_call: TRBV19
cdr3_aa: CASSMGGVETQYF

j_call: TRBJ2-1
cdr3_length: 15
v_call: TRBV9
cdr3_aa: CASSVGGGLNNEQFF